These T cell receptor beta chains were read from a single sample in a study of T cell changes during pregnancy in multiple sclerosis. Assay: immunoSEQ multiplex PCR; the TCRdb copy retains only in-frame clones and omits some. In the table there are around 60,000 clones, around 95% of which are singletons. The source was CD4+ T cells from peripheral blood mononuclear cells, collected before pregnancy. The receptors were gathered from a female donor with multiple sclerosis, enrolled in a pregnancy study. Both conserved end residues are part of each CDR3. A D gene is named only where the DNA matches it firmly. Some rows mark clone size as missing; the rest say once, few, many or name a class of expanded clone.

>-|TRBV11-3|TRBJ2-7|TRBD1
TGTGCCAGCAGCTTAGGGACAGGGGGCTTTTATAGCTACGAGCAGTACTTC
CASSLGTGGFYSYEQYF
>-|TRBV9|TRBJ1-1|-
TGTGCCAGCAGCTCCCGCCCGGCAGGATCGAACACTGAAGCTTTCTTT
CASSSRPAGSNTEAFF
>-|TRBV11-1|TRBJ2-7|-
TGTGCCAGCAGCCCCACAAACTACGAGCAGTACTTC
CASSPTNYEQYF
>-|TRBV18|TRBJ2-3|-
TGTGCCAGCGCCACGAACGGGTTAGATACGCAGTATTTT
CASATNGLDTQYF
>-|TRBV7-2|TRBJ1-1|-
TGTGCCAGCAGCTTATTCCAGGGCGTTAACACTGAAGCTTTCTTT
CASSLFQGVNTEAFF
>-|TRBV28|TRBJ2-2|-
TGTGCCAGCAGTCCCCGACTCTCTATCCTCTCCGGGGAGCTGTTTTTT
CASSPRLSILSGELFF
>few|TRBV19|TRBJ1-1|-
TGTGCCAGTAGTCAGGGATTCGCCGCAATCATGAACACTGAAGCTTTCTTT
CASSQGFAAIMNTEAFF
>-|TRBV7-2|TRBJ2-7|-
TGTGCCAGCAGCTTAGCGGGAGGGCAGTACTTC
CASSLAGGQYF
>-|TRBV7-2|TRBJ1-2|-
TGTGCCAGCAGCTCTACAGGGTATGGCTACACCTTC
CASSSTGYGYTF
>-|TRBV29-1|TRBJ1-1|-
TGCAGCGTTGCATATTCAGGGATCACTGAAGCTTTCTTT
CSVAYSGITEAFF
>-|TRBV29-1|TRBJ2-3|-
TGCAGCGTTGAGGGGACTGATTCTAGCACAGATACGCAGTATTTT
CSVEGTDSSTDTQYF
>-|TRBV6-1|TRBJ1-1|-
TGTGCCAGCAGTGAAGCGCGGGGGGGTGAAGCTTTCTTT
CASSEARGGEAFF
>once|TRBV19|TRBJ2-2|TRBD1
TGTGCCAGTACCCCGAGGACAGGGAGCACCGGGGAGCTGTTTTTT
CASTPRTGSTGELFF
>-|TRBV25-1|TRBJ2-5|-
TGTGCCAGCAGTGATCGGGAGAAAGTCGGAGAGACCCAGTACTTC
CASSDREKVGETQYF
>-|TRBV5-4|TRBJ2-3|TRBD2
TGTGCCAGCAGCTTAGCGGGAGTCCCAGATACGCAGTATTTT
CASSLAGVPDTQYF
>-|TRBV11-1|TRBJ1-4|-
TGTGCCAGCAGCTTCGGGATGAATGAAAAACTGTTTTTT
CASSFGMNEKLFF
>-|TRBV18|TRBJ2-1|TRBD2
TGTGCCAGCTCCGGGGGGTCCTACAATGAGCAGTTCTTC
CASSGGSYNEQFF
>-|TRBV19|TRBJ2-7|-
TGTGCCAGTAGTATAGGTTCGTCTCCTAATACCTACGAGCAGTACTTC
CASSIGSSPNTYEQYF
>-|TRBV5-1|TRBJ2-2|-
TGCGCCAGCAGCTTGAGTGTAGCGGAGACCGGGGAGCTGTTTTTT
CASSLSVAETGELFF
>-|TRBV18|TRBJ1-4|-
TGTGCCAGCTCACGTTACAGTGAAAAACTGTTTTTT
CASSRYSEKLFF
>-|TRBV5-1|TRBJ2-7|TRBD1
TGCGCCAGCAGCTTGGGGACAGGCCGTTTAGGCTCCTACGAGCAGTACTTC
CASSLGTGRLGSYEQYF
>-|TRBV29-1|TRBJ2-3|TRBD2
TGCAGCGTTGTAGAGGTGAGGCGGGAGACGCAGGATACGCAGTATTTT
CSVVEVRRETQDTQYF
>-|TRBV4-3|TRBJ2-3|TRBD2
TGCGCCAGCAGCCAAGTCCTCGGCGGGAGAAACGTAAGGACTAGCACAGATACGCAGTATTTT
CASSQVLGGRNVRTSTDTQYF
>-|TRBV7-3|TRBJ2-7|TRBD2
TGTGCCAGCAGCTTAAAGGGCGTTGGGACTAGCAACTACGAGCAGTACTTC
CASSLKGVGTSNYEQYF